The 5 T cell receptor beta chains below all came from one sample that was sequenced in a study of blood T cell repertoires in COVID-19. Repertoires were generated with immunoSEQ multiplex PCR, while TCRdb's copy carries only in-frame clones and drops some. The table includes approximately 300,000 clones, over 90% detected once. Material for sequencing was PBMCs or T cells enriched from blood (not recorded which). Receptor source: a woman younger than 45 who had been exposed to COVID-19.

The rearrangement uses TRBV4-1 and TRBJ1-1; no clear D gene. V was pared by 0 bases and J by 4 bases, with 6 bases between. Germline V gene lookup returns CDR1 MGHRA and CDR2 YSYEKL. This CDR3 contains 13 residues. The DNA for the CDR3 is TGCGCCAGCAGCCAAGATCGTCCCACTGAAGCTTTCTTT. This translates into CASSQDRPTEAFF.

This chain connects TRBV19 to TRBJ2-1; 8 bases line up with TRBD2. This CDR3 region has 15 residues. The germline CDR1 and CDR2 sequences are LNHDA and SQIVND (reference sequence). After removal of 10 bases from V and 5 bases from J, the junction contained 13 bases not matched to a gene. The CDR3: CATTKRAGADNEQFF. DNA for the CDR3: TGTGCCACTACCAAACGAGCGGGGGCCGACAATGAGCAGTTCTTC.

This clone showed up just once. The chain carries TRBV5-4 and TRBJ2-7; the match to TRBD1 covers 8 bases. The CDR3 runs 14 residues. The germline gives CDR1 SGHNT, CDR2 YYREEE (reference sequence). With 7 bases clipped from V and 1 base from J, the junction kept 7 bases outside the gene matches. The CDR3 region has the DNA TGTGCCAGCCGCGACAGGGGTGGTTCCTACGAGCAGTACTTC. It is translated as CASRDRGGSYEQYF.

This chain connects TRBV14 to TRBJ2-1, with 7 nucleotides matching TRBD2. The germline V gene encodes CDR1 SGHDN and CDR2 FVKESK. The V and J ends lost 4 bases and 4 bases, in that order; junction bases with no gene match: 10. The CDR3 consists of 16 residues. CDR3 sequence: CASSLLATFDYNEQFF. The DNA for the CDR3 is TGTGCCAGCAGCCTACTAGCGACTTTCGATTACAATGAGCAGTTCTTC.

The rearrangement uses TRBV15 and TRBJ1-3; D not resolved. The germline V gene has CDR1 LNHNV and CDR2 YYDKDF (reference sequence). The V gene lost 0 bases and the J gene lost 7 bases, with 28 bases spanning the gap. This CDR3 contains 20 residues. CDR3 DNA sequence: TGTGCCACCAGCAGAGACCCCGTGATACACCGGGTTAACACCGACAACACCATATATTTT. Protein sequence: CATSRDPVIHRVNTDNTIYF.